These T cell receptor beta chains were read from a single sample in a study of blood T cell repertoires in COVID-19. Only in-frame clones appear in the TCRdb table, and some are missing; sequencing was by immunoSEQ multiplex PCR. This sample has about 360,000 clones, with more than 75% found just once. The specimen was peripheral blood. The receptor set was obtained from a human donor in a cohort sampled during active COVID-19. Both conserved end residues are trimmed from each CDR3.

TRBJ1-5 12 TRBV19 ASSIRAVSQPQH
TRBJ2-3 12 TRBV9 ASSVERGTDTQY
TRBJ2-7 10 TRBV18 ASSPTGIEQY
TRBJ2-2 12 TRBV3-1/TRBV3-2 ASSQAGYTGELF
TRBJ1-2 12 TRBV3-1/TRBV3-2 ASSLEGAIYGYT
TRBJ1-4 10 TRBV19 ASSLGIEKLF
TRBJ2-7 15 TRBV19 ASRPQAGGEVFSGQY
TRBJ1-2 13 TRBV6-5 ASSSRTGFAYGYT
TRBJ1-5 13 TRBV23-1 ASSPWPGSNQPQH
TRBJ2-7 12 TRBV2 ASSGVGLAYEQY
TRBJ1-2 13 TRBV7-9 ASSLDRDRGVGYT
TRBJ2-5 12 TRBV7-9 ASSFTAIGETQY
TRBJ2-7 13 TRBV21-1 ASTNRGGAGDEQY
TRBJ2-1 16 TRBV21-1 ASSIKPWGLAGVNEQF
TRBJ2-1 13 TRBV19 ASSIPSEIYNEQF
TRBJ2-1 11 TRBV11-2 ASSSTRLAEQF
TRBJ1-5 11 TRBV10-2 ASGDRGIQPQH
TRBJ1-2 13 TRBV19 ASSPGTGHSYGYT
TRBJ1-4 15 TRBV4-1 ASSQVRRGETNEKLF
TRBJ2-3 15 TRBV2 ASSEQRGGPGTDTQY
TRBJ2-7 11 TRBV7-3 ASSRGQGYEQY
TRBJ2-1 13 TRBV3-1/TRBV3-2 ASSLDSSSYNEQF
TRBJ1-2 14 TRBV5-6 ASSLRDRGYENGYT
TRBJ2-1 16 TRBV24-1 ATSDQGANLPSPHEQF
TRBJ1-2 12 TRBV19 ASSIQEVAGGYT
TRBJ1-6 15 TRBV7-6 ASSSNLSRFSNSPLH
TRBJ2-7 14 TRBV5-1 ASSSGGASGTYEQY
TRBJ1-3 13 TRBV5-4 ASSSGTEASPGRN
TRBJ2-2 12 TRBV30 AWGGQGNTGELF
TRBJ1-5 12 TRBV4-1 ASSLDMSDQPQH
TRBJ2-3 12 TRBV5-6 ASSLMRGPDTQY
TRBJ2-6 14 TRBV14 ASVGQRNSGANVLT
TRBJ2-1 10 TRBV25-1 ASSDPPNEQF
TRBJ2-3 12 TRBV14 ASSQDLGPDTQY
TRBJ1-2 9 TRBV20-1 SARITGTDA
TRBJ1-6 13 TRBV7-9 ASSSVGGGSSPLH
TRBJ2-1 11 TRBV27 ASSFSGDNEQF